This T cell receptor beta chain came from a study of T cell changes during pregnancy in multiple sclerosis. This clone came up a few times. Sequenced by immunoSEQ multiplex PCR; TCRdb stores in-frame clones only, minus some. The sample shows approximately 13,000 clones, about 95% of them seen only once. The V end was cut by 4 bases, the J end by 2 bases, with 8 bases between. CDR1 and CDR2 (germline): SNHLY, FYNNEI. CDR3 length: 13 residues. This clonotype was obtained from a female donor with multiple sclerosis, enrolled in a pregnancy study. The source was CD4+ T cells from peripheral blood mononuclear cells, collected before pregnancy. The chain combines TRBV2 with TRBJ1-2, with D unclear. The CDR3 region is CASSGPGNYGYTF. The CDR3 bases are TGTGCCAGCAGTGGGCCGGGGAACTATGGCTACACCTTC.